This section outlines one T cell receptor beta chain sequence together with its context. The protocol was immunoSEQ multiplex PCR, while the TCRdb copy is restricted to in-frame clones and leaves out a portion. There are 200,000 to 300,000 clones in the sample; 84% occur only once, and 4% lies in the top ten. This entry is derived from a study of blood T cell repertoires in COVID-19. Study at large: Sources were T cells, B-cell-depleted T cells, or PBMCs; the material itself was cDNA or gDNA.

The V gene lost 5 bases and the J gene lost 2 bases, with 13 bases spanning the gap. CDR1 SGHVS and CDR2 FQNEAQ come from the germline V gene. The CDR3 consists of 14 residues. The specimen was peripheral blood. The receptor was isolated from a man aged 45-65 years with acute or convalescent COVID-19. This rearrangement joins TRBV7-8 to TRBJ2-7; D possibly corresponds to TRBD2 (6 bases). The CDR3 region is CASSPRGGAYEQYF. Written as DNA, the CDR3 is TGTGCCAGCAGCCCTAGAGGCGGGGCCTACGAGCAGTACTTC.